The subject of this entry is one T cell receptor beta chain. Its specificity is not known. V was shortened by 3 bases and J by 4 bases, with 16 bases between the two germline ends. The germline V gene encodes CDR1 SGHRS and CDR2 YFSETQ. This CDR3 comprises 15 residues. This sample is drawn from a study of Ad26.COV2.S vaccination and SARS-CoV-2 variants. Documented treatment: about 20 received Ad26.COV2.S at low or high dose, single or two shots; 5 received placebo; per-sample allocation not given. Collection of samples fell on day 63 after the first vaccine or placebo injection. Cohort 1b enrolled adults aged 18-55 years in Boston. Built on an Ad26 vector, the vaccine expressed Wuhan-strain SARS-CoV-2 spike. TCRdb's table, derived via immunoSEQ multiplex PCR, lists solely in-frame clones and lacks some. The sample shows roughly 510,000 clones, roughly nine tenths of them seen only once. Study-level findings and limits: Reports say spike-specific CD8+ and CD4+ T cell responses covered substantial breadth after vaccination.

The material sequenced was peripheral blood, taken in a trial of Ad26.COV2.S vaccine versus placebo. The chain has TRBV5-1 and TRBJ2-5, with D perhaps TRBD1 (6 bases). The TCR originated in a person aged 18-65 years who received the Ad26.COV2.S COVID-19 vaccine or a placebo. This chain's CDR3 is CASSSYTGQRETQYF. The CDR3 DNA follows: TGCGCCAGCAGCTCCTACACAGGGCAAAGAGAGACCCAGTACTTC.